The 21 T cell receptor beta chains in this list originate from one sample, sequenced in a study of memory CD4+ T cells and cytomegalovirus serostatus. Sequencing was performed with immunoSEQ multiplex PCR; in TCRdb, only in-frame clones are kept and a portion is missing. The table lists 45,000 to 65,000 clones, about 78% of them singletons. Single viable CD3+CD4+CD8-CD45RO+ cells were sorted as the memory CD4+ T cells. The sample taken for sequencing was memory CD4+ T cells from blood. These receptors all stem from an adult in good health and CMV-seronegative.

This clone was picked up one time. The chain is built from TRBV6-5 and TRBJ1-6; no clear D gene. The V gene's germline CDR1 is MNHEY and CDR2 SVGAGI. Trimming took 7 bases from V and 0 from J, leaving 7 bases between them. The CDR3 is 14 amino acids. The CDR3 DNA reads TGTGCCAGCAAGGGAAGCTCCTATAATTCACCCCTCCACTTT. Its protein is CASKGSSYNSPLHF.

This clone has only one observation. The chain joins TRBV7-8 to TRBJ2-7; D may be TRBD2 (5 bases). The CDR3 covers 14 residues. The germline gives CDR1 SGHVS, CDR2 FQNEAQ. The germline V and J ends were trimmed by 5 bases and 3 bases, with 14 bases remaining between them. The CDR3 spells CASSRGFRRYEQYF. The CDR3, as DNA: TGTGCCAGCAGCCGGGGATTTAGACGCTACGAGCAGTACTTC.

The CDR3 region is CASSIKGDNYGYTF. The CDR3 DNA reads as TGTGCCAGTAGTATCAAGGGGGATAACTATGGCTACACCTTC. The genes are TRBV19 and TRBJ1-2; D might be TRBD1 (6 bases). The CDR3 is made up of 14 amino acids. Germline loops: CDR1 LNHDA, CDR2 SQIVND (reference sequence). The V end was cut by 3 bases, the J end by 1 base, with 9 bases between.

This sequence joins TRBV11-3 and TRBJ2-3; TRBD1 agrees at 7 bases. Germline assignment: CDR1 SGHNT and CDR2 YENEEA. The CDR3 loop spans 14 amino acids. V lost 6 bases, J lost 2 bases, and 5 bases stayed unmatched. CDR3 protein: CASSQGEITDTQYF. Here the CDR3 DNA reads TGTGCCAGCAGTCAGGGGGAAATCACAGATACGCAGTATTTT.

The gene calls are TRBV2 and TRBJ1-1; 8 bases fit TRBD1. This CDR3 is built from 14 residues. The germline V gene encodes CDR1 SNHLY and CDR2 FYNNEI. J lost 1 base, V lost 3 bases, and 1 base had no gene match. The CDR3 loop reads CASSDDRGNTEAFF. The CDR3 nucleotides read TGTGCCAGCAGTGACGACAGGGGGAACACTGAAGCTTTCTTT.

The chain joins TRBV11-2 to TRBJ1-3; D ambiguous. Trimming took 0 bases from V and 0 from J, leaving 6 bases between them. The CDR3 consists of 15 residues. Germline V lookup: CDR1 SGHAT, CDR2 FQNNGV. The DNA of the CDR3 is TGTGCCAGCAGCTTAGACGGGGTCTCTGGAAACACCATATATTTT. Its translation: CASSLDGVSGNTIYF.

The chain uses TRBV7-8 and TRBJ2-3, with D possibly matching TRBD2 (6 bases). With 1 base removed from V and 2 bases from J, the gap between germline ends came to 13 bases. The length of the CDR3 is 16 residues. The germline V gene encodes CDR1 SGHVS and CDR2 FQNEAQ. CDR3 region: CASSLGVSGLTDTQYF. CDR3 sequence (DNA): TGTGCCAGCAGCTTAGGGGTTAGCGGACTCACAGATACGCAGTATTTT.

This rearrangement joins TRBV2 to TRBJ2-7; 8 bases map to TRBD1. V shed 4 bases and J 2 bases; nucleotides not matched to a gene: 4. Germline CDR1 reads SNHLY; CDR2 reads FYNNEI. The CDR3 sequence is 14 residues long. CDR3 loop: CASSGGQAPYEQYF. CDR3 DNA sequence: TGTGCCAGCAGTGGGGGACAGGCCCCCTACGAGCAGTACTTC. The full variable domain, completed using reference TRBV2 and TRBJ2-7, is EPEVTQTPSHQVTQMGQEVILRCVPISNHLYFYWYRQILGQKVEFLVSFYNNEISEKSEIFDDQFSVERPDGSNFTLKIRSTKLEDSAMYFCASSGGQAPYEQYFGPGTRLTVT.

The rearrangement joins TRBV14 to TRBJ1-1, with TRBD1 matching 8 bases. Trimming at V came to 4 bases and at J to 1 base, leaving 8 bases not matched to a gene. The CDR3 runs 16 residues. In germline, CDR1 is SGHDN, CDR2 FVKESK. Here the CDR3 reads CASSRFTQGGNTEAFF. The CDR3 DNA is TGTGCCAGCAGCCGATTTACACAGGGGGGGAACACTGAAGCTTTCTTT.

V is TRBV6-1 and J is TRBJ1-5; the D is unclear. Trimming pared 5 bases from V and 1 base from J, leaving 6 bases between. The germline CDR1 and CDR2 sequences are MNHNS and SASEGT. CDR3 length equals 13 residues. The CDR3 DNA follows: TGTGCCAGCAGTACCGGGAGCAATCAGCCCCAGCATTTT. It encodes CASSTGSNQPQHF.

This sequence joins TRBV2 and TRBJ1-1; D unclear. Trimming left V 5 bases short and J 4 bases short, with 20 bases between. The germline V gene encodes CDR1 SNHLY and CDR2 FYNNEI. The CDR3 contains 16 residues. CDR3 loop: CASSSNLDRLGTEAFF. The CDR3 DNA is TGTGCCAGCAGTTCGAATCTGGACCGGCTGGGCACTGAAGCTTTCTTT.

The rearrangement links TRBV2 to TRBJ2-1; 9 bases map to TRBD1. The CDR3 consists of 15 residues. Looked up from germline, CDR1 is SNHLY and CDR2 is FYNNEI. Trimming cost V 6 bases and J 5 bases; bases outside gene matches: 8. CDR3 sequence: CASRIRDRANNEQFF. The CDR3 DNA follows: TGTGCCAGCAGAATCCGGGACAGGGCCAACAATGAGCAGTTCTTC.

The chain is built from TRBV5-1 and TRBJ1-2, with a weak D call TRBD1 (6 bases). Deletions cut 3 bases from V and 4 bases from J, with 16 bases between. This CDR3 contains 15 residues. Germline assignment: CDR1 SGHRS and CDR2 YFSETQ. CDR3 protein: CASSSAGASGYGYTF. DNA for the CDR3: TGCGCCAGCAGCTCGGCGGGGGCTAGCGGCTATGGCTACACCTTC.

The V and J genes are TRBV11-3 and TRBJ2-1; no firm D call. The CDR3 runs to 12 residues. V dropped 0 bases and J dropped 6 bases, with 3 bases sitting between them. CDR1 is SGHNT, CDR2 YENEEA, per germline. In DNA, the CDR3 is TGTGCCAGCAGCTTAGACAGCAATGAGCAGTTCTTC. This gives the protein CASSLDSNEQFF.

The chain uses TRBV7-8 and TRBJ1-5; possibly TRBD1 for D (6 bases). Germline V gene data show CDR1 as SGHVS and CDR2 as FQNEAQ. Trimming took off 3 bases at V and 11 bases at J, with 14 bases between the two ends. The length of the CDR3 is 13 residues. The DNA for the CDR3 is TGTGCCAGCAGCTTTTCAGGGGAGGGAGCCCAGCATTTT. Its translation: CASSFSGEGAQHF.

This clone was seen only once. This chain links TRBV7-6 with TRBJ1-1, with D possibly TRBD1 on 6 matching bases. The germline V gene has CDR1 SGHVS and CDR2 FNYEAQ. V was trimmed by 5 bases and J by 9 bases, leaving 16 bases between them. The CDR3 is made up of 13 amino acids. The CDR3 region has the DNA TGTGCCAGCAGCCGGGGTTGGGGGGACAAAGCTTTCTTT. Its translation is CASSRGWGDKAFF.

V is TRBV2 and J is TRBJ2-1; D may be TRBD1 (6 bases). The CDR3 consists of 16 residues. Germline CDR1 reads SNHLY; CDR2 reads FYNNEI. V gave up 6 bases and J gave up 4 bases, with 19 bases separating them. CDR3 in amino acids: CASSPPRGKGYNEQFF. The CDR3 nucleotides are TGTGCCAGCAGCCCCCCTAGGGGGAAGGGATACAATGAGCAGTTCTTC.

This clone has a handful of counts. The chain joins TRBV2 to TRBJ1-1, with D hard to call. The CDR3 sequence is 14 residues long. The V gene's germline CDR1 is SNHLY and CDR2 FYNNEI. Between the trimmed V and J ends, which lost 1 base and 0 bases, there was a span of 6 bases. The DNA for the CDR3 is TGTGCCAGCAGTGAAGTCCTCATGAACACTGAAGCTTTCTTT. Translated, it gives CASSEVLMNTEAFF. The full variable domain, its missing parts supplied by reference TRBV2 and TRBJ1-1, is EPEVTQTPSHQVTQMGQEVILRCVPISNHLYFYWYRQILGQKVEFLVSFYNNEISEKSEIFDDQFSVERPDGSNFTLKIRSTKLEDSAMYFCASSEVLMNTEAFFGQGTRLTVV.

This chain links TRBV5-4 with TRBJ2-5, with D possibly matching TRBD2 (5 bases). The CDR3 spans 11 residues. Germline-derived CDR1 and CDR2 are SGHNT and YYREEE (reference sequence). V lost 10 bases to trimming and J lost 3 bases, with 10 bases between them. The CDR3 protein is CAEGREETQYF. The CDR3 coding sequence is TGTGCCGAGGGTAGGGAAGAGACCCAGTACTTC.

This chain links TRBV6-5 with TRBJ2-3; tentatively, D is TRBD1 or TRBD2 (7 bases each). Germline assignment: CDR1 MNHEY and CDR2 SVGAGI. This CDR3 comprises 15 residues. Between the trimmed V and J ends, which lost 6 bases and 3 bases, there was a span of 16 bases. This chain's CDR3 is CASRPRGGLTDTQYF. Here the CDR3 DNA reads TGTGCCAGCAGACCCAGGGGGGGGCTAACAGATACGCAGTATTTT.

This clone was recorded once. The CDR3 DNA reads as TGTGCCACAACCGGCGCCCAGCACAATCAGCCCCAGCATTTT. Encoded protein: CATTGAQHNQPQHF. The genes are TRBV28 and TRBJ1-5, with D hard to call. Germline assignment: CDR1 MDHEN and CDR2 SYDVKM. Trimming took off 10 bases at V and 3 bases at J, with 16 bases between the two ends. The length of the CDR3 is 14 residues.